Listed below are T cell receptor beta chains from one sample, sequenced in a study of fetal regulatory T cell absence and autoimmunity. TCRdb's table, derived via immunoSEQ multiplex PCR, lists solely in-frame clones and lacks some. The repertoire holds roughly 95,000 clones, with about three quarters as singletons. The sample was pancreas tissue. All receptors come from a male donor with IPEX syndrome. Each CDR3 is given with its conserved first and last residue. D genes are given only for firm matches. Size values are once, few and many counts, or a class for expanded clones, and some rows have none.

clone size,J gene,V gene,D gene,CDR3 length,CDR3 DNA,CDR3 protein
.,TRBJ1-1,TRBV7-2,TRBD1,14,TGTGCCAGCAGCCGGGACAGGGCATACACTGAAGCTTTCTTT,CASSRDRAYTEAFF
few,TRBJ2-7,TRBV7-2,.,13,TGTGCCAGCAGCTTAATGGGGGGCCCCGAGCAGTACTTC,CASSLMGGPEQYF
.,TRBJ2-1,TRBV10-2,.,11,TGCGCCAGCAGTGAGATAGTCGAGCAGTTCTTC,CASSEIVEQFF
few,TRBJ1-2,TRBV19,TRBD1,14,TGTGCCAGTAGCTATGACAGGGAATTGGGTGGCTACACCTTC,CASSYDRELGGYTF
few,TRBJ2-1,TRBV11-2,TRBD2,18,TGTGCCAGCAGCGATGGACTAGCGGGAGCTGCCTCCTACAATGAGCAGTTCTTC,CASSDGLAGAASYNEQFF
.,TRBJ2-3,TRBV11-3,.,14,TGTGCCAGCAGCTCCCCCTCGGGGCAAGATACGCAGTATTTT,CASSSPSGQDTQYF
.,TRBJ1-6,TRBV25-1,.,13,TGTGCCAGCAGTGATAGATGGTTTGGTTCCCTCCACTTT,CASSDRWFGSLHF
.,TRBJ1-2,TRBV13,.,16,TGTGCCAGCAGCTTAGTCGGGCAGGGACTACTAGTCGGCTACACCTTC,CASSLVGQGLLVGYTF
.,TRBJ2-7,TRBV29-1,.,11,TGCAGCGTGCGGGACAACTACGAGCAGTACTTC,CSVRDNYEQYF
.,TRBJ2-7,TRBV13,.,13,TGTGCCAGCAGCCCTGGACTTTCCTACGAGCAGTACTTC,CASSPGLSYEQYF
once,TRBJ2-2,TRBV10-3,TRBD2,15,TGTGCCATCAGTGGTAGCGGGAGGAGGACCGGGGAGCTGTTTTTT,CAISGSGRRTGELFF
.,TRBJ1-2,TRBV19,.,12,TGTGCCAGTAGTATAGGGGGGGATGGCTACACCTTC,CASSIGGDGYTF
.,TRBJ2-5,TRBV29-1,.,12,TGCAGCGTTGAGTCTATCCAAGAGACCCAGTACTTC,CSVESIQETQYF
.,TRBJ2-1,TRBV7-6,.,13,TGTGCCAGCAGCCCGGGTGTTCAGAATGAGCAGTTCTTC,CASSPGVQNEQFF
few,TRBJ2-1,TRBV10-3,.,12,TGTGCCATCAGTCCCACCGGGGATGAGCAGTTCTTC,CAISPTGDEQFF
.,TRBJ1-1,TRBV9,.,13,TGTGCCAGCAGCGTAGGGGGGGGCGGTGAAGCTTTCTTT,CASSVGGGGEAFF
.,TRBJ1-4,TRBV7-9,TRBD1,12,TGTGCCTTCGGGACAGGGAATGAAAAACTGTTTTTT,CAFGTGNEKLFF
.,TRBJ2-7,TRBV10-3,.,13,TGTGCCCTCCCCCAAGGGGTTGGTTACGAGCAGTACTTC,CALPQGVGYEQYF
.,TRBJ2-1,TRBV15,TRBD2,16,TGTGCCACCAGCAGAGGAACTAGCGGGCTGTACAATGAGCAGTTCTTC,CATSRGTSGLYNEQFF
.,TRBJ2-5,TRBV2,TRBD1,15,TGTGCCAGCAGCAGGGACAGGGGTAGGGAAGAGACCCAGTACTTC,CASSRDRGREETQYF
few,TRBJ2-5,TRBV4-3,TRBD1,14,TGCGCCAGCAGCCAAGATAGGGGGCGAGAGACCCAGTACTTC,CASSQDRGRETQYF
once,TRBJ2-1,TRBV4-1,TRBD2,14,TGCGCCAGCAGCCAAGACCTAGCGGGGGTTGAGCAGTTCTTC,CASSQDLAGVEQFF
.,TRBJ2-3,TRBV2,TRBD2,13,TGTGCCAGCAGTCCCCGACTAGCGGTAATTGGGTATTTT,CASSPRLAVIGYF
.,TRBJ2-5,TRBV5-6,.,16,TGTGCCAGCAGCTTGGGAGTCGTCGGAGGCGGGGAGACCCAGTACTTC,CASSLGVVGGGETQYF
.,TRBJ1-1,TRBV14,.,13,TGTGCCAGCAGTTTAGGACAGAACACTGAAGCTTTCTTT,CASSLGQNTEAFF
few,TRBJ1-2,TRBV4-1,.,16,TGCGCCAGCAGCCAAGTGACGGGCTACTATAACTATGGCTACACCTTC,CASSQVTGYYNYGYTF
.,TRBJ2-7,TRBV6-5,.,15,TGTGCCAGCAGTTACGGGGCATTCAAGGGCTACGAGCAGTACTTC,CASSYGAFKGYEQYF
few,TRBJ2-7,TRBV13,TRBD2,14,TGTGCCAGCAGCTTTGGACTAGCGGGAATAGAGCAGTACTTC,CASSFGLAGIEQYF
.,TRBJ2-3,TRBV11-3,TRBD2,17,TGTGCCAGCAGCGCCCCGGGACTAGCGGTTAGCACAGATACGCAGTATTTT,CASSAPGLAVSTDTQYF
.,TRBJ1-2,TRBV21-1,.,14,TGTGCCAGCAGCAAAGTGGGACAGGGGTATGGCTACACCTTC,CASSKVGQGYGYTF
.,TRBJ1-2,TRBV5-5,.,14,TGTGCCAGCAGCCCAGGACAGACTAACTATGGCTACACCTTC,CASSPGQTNYGYTF
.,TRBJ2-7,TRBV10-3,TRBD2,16,TGTGCCATCAGTGAGTCACTAGCGGGGGCTTCCTACGAGCAGTACTTC,CAISESLAGASYEQYF
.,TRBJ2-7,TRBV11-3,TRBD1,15,TGTGCCAGCAGCTTAAGAAGGACAGGGCCTTACGAGCAGTACTTC,CASSLRRTGPYEQYF
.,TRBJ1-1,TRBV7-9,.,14,TGTGCCAGCAGCCCTTCAGGGAGGAACACTGAAGCTTTCTTT,CASSPSGRNTEAFF
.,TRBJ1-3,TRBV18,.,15,TGTGCCAGCTCACCATACAGGCGGAATGGAAACACCATATATTTT,CASSPYRRNGNTIYF